The next 2 T cell receptor beta chains were all read from a single sample in a study of OX40 agonist ivuxolimab in advanced cancers. TCRdb's copy holds only in-frame clones and misses some; the assay was immunoSEQ multiplex PCR. The sample lists about 69,000 clones, around four fifths occurring once. The sequencing used CD4+ or CD8+ T cells sorted from blood, collected in a trial of the OX40 agonist ivuxolimab. These receptors were collected from an adult with an advanced solid tumor such as melanoma, head and neck, liver or kidney cancer.

This chain links TRBV18 with TRBJ2-3; D gene ambiguous. This CDR3 contains 11 residues. Trimming left V 6 bases short and J 6 bases short, with 7 bases between. Germline V gives CDR1 KGHSH, CDR2 LQKENI. The CDR3 sequence: CASSELDTQYF. DNA of the CDR3: TGTGCCAGCTCGGAGCTGGATACGCAGTATTTT.

This rearrangement joins TRBV28 to TRBJ2-3; D might be TRBD2 (6 bases). V shed 4 bases and J shed 3 bases, with 17 bases lying between them. Per germline, CDR1 MDHEN and CDR2 SYDVKM. The CDR3 runs 16 residues. The CDR3 loop is CASSSSSLGSTDTQYF. CDR3 DNA sequence: TGTGCCAGCAGTTCCTCCTCTCTCGGGAGTACAGATACGCAGTATTTT.